The clone carrying this T cell receptor (beta chain) was observed many times. What it binds is unknown. Patients aged 18 to 65 with hyperthyroidism were newly diagnosed, with duration under 2 months. The data were taken from a study of T cells in Graves' hyperthyroidism and ophthalmopathy. The study's findings and limits: Most clonotypes expanded in thyroid above 0.001 were likewise present in blood.

The CDR3 consists of 14 residues. Germline CDR1 is MNHEY and CDR2 is SMNVEV (reference sequence). With V trimmed by 8 bases and J by 4 bases, 10 bases remained unmatched. Amplification of TCR beta CDR3 regions used RNA as the template. The TCR CDR3 first-round RT-PCR relied on the HTBI primer set. From the multiplex PCR reads, TCRdb called clonotypes with MiXCR, one entry per CDR3 protein. The sample includes under 300,000 distinct CDR3 sequences, just over 14% of them seen just once. The source is a woman in her 40s with Graves' hyperthyroidism that later progressed to Graves' ophthalmopathy. Sequenced sample: blood. The chain employs TRBV27 and TRBJ1-2, with TRBD1 identical over 7 bases. CDR3 loop: CASSPLDRAYGYTF. The CDR3 DNA is TGTGCCAGCTCCCCGTTAGACAGGGCCTATGGCTACACCTTC.